These T cell receptor beta chains were read from a single sample in a study of blood T cell repertoires in COVID-19. TCRdb's copy holds only in-frame clones and misses some; the assay was immunoSEQ multiplex PCR. Of 240,000 or so clones listed, approximately 86% are singletons. Sequenced input: peripheral blood. These TCRs come from a woman between 70 and 85 years old with active or convalescent COVID-19. The CDR3 runs from the conserved cysteine through the conserved F or W. Fields, in order: V gene, CDR3 protein.

TRBV5-8,CASSVGTSGNTIYF
TRBV5-6,CASSPEGAGSPLHF
TRBV5-5,CASSSRGPEAFF
TRBV4-1,CASSLGLEAQYEQYF
TRBV15,CATSSEQGWEETQYF
TRBV10-3,CAIAGTSNQPQHF
TRBV5-5,CASSFGQGGQYF
TRBV9,CASSFGGASVDEQFF
TRBV7-9,CASSLSQGLNTEAFF
TRBV5-1,CASSLGPDNYGYTF
TRBV15,CATTWDSFRDTEAFF
TRBV24-1,CATSVRTSGGNTDTQYF
TRBV5-1,CASSMGDRSNTGELFF
TRBV27,CASSSEGNQPQHF
TRBV18,CASSPPTASGNTIYF
TRBV7-6,CASSQRTGVQPQHF
TRBV6-5,CASSSPHRGGGKLFF
TRBV12-3/TRBV12-4,CASSFEGNSPLHF
TRBV6-5,CASSLTGNPYEQYF
TRBV11-2,CASSLKGGTGELFF
TRBV29-1,CSVDRTGAYGYTF
TRBV27,CASQHDSSPYEQYF
TRBV7-2,CASSLRGGWAEAFF
TRBV18,CAGGTGNTIYF